This T cell receptor (beta chain) was sequenced in a study of cytomegalovirus exposure and HLA in healthy donors. General study points: Information on immune exposure was restricted to one variable (CMV serostatus). Later work found most CMV-associated TCR beta chains apparently HLA-restricted.

CDR3 length: 13 amino acids. Losses at the gene ends were 5 bases for V and 6 bases for J; bases not matched to a gene: 4. Germline V lookup: CDR1 SGDLS, CDR2 YYNGEE. PCR employed 60 Vbeta and 13 Jbeta primers. Under the authors' procedure: About 12 million of the about 80 million unique TCR beta chains counted in a later analysis were shared. The data were produced by immunoSEQ multiplex PCR, yet TCRdb's version contains in-frame clones alone and is incomplete. V, J and clone size are taken as reported in that table, and D and trimming were inferred from the DNA itself. Found here are about 260,000 clones, just over 70% of them singletons; the top ten hold about 2.2%. This clone has only a few counts. Its antigen remains unidentified. Unrecorded immune exposure was likely among donors, who were nominally healthy when sampled.

The chain employs TRBV9 and TRBJ2-2, with TRBD2 matching 7 bases. Sequencing was performed on PBMCs. This TCR was sampled from a female donor in good health and CMV-seronegative. This CDR3 reads CASRGSGAGELFF. CDR3 sequence (DNA): TGTGCCAGCAGGGGAAGCGGGGCCGGGGAGCTGTTTTTT.